This T cell receptor (beta chain) was retrieved from a study of shared clonotypes between healthy human individuals. When replicate PCRs were run on sorted subsets, they used 200 to 250 ng DNA, approximately 27,000 T cell genomes. TCRdb's copy holds only in-frame clones and misses some; the assay was immunoSEQ multiplex PCR. In the table there are 2 million to 2.5 million clones, under 95% of which are singletons. The sequencing input was naive CD4+ T cells from PBMCs. Sample subset: CD45RA+ positively selected. The clonotype comes from a man aged 18 to 30 in good health. Some clones in this sample may be carry-over from other donors' samples.

CDR3 residues: CASRTDRGLGQPQHF. CDR3 sequence (DNA): TGTGCCAGTCGTACGGACAGGGGGCTAGGTCAGCCCCAGCATTTT. The V and J genes are TRBV19 and TRBJ1-5; 11 bases fit TRBD1. The CDR3 runs 15 residues. With V trimmed by 8 bases and J by 6 bases, 9 bases remained unmatched. The germline CDR1 and CDR2 sequences are LNHDA and SQIVND (reference sequence).